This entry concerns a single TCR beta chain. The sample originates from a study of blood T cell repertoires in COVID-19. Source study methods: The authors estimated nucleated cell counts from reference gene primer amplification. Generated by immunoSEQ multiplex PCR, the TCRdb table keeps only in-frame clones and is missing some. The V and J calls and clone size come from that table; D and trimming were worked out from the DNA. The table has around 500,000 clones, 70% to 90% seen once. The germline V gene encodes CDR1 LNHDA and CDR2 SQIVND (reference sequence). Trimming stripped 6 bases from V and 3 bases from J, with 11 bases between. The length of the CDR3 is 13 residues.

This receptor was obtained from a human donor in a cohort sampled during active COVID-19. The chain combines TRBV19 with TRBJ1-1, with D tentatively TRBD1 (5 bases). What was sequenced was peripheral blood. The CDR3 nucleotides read TGTGCCAGTAGGGTGTGGGGGGACACTGAAGCTTTCTTT. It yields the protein CASRVWGDTEAFF.